This TCR beta chain was sequenced during a study of T-cell memory formation after mild COVID-19. This CDR3 region has 16 residues. V was clipped by 2 bases and J by 0 bases, with 11 bases between them. Germline CDR1 and CDR2: MNHEY and SVGAGI. The 5'RACE method, run with constant-segment primers, produced TCR alpha and TCR beta cDNA libraries (carrying sample barcodes and UMIs). TCRdb analysed the 5' RACE reads with MiXCR anew, one entry per CDR3 protein. This sample has hundreds of thousands of distinct CDR3 sequences, with about a quarter found just once. The TCR was taken from an adult woman who had mild COVID-19 (a few samples of this study predate the infection). Cell type and time point are not known. The sample consisted of PBMCs or a T cell subset sorted from them (not recorded which). The V call is TRBV6-5, the J call TRBJ1-3; perhaps TRBD1 as D (5 bases). CDR3 coding DNA: TGTGCCAGCAGTTACGGGGGGACCTACTCTGGAAACACCATATATTTT. It specifies CASSYGGTYSGNTIYF.